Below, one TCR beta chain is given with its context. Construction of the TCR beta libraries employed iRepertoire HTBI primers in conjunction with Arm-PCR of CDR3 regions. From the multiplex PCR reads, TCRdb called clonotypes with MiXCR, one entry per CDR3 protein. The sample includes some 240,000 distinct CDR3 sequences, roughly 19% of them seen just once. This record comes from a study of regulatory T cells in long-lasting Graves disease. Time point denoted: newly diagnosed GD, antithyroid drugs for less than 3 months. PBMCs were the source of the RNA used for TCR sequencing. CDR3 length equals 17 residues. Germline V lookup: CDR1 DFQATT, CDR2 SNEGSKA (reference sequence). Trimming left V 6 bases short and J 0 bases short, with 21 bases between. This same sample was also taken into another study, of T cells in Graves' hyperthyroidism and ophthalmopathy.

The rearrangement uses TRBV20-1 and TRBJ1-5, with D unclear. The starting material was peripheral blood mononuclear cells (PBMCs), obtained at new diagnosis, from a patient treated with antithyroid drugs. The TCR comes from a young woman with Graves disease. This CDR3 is CSAAGSNYWDSNQPQHF. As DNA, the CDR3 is TGCAGTGCCGCCGGGTCCAACTATTGGGATAGCAATCAGCCCCAGCATTTT.